The 22 T cell receptor beta chains listed next were all sequenced from one sample in a study of tumor-infiltrating lymphocytes in primary liver carcinoma. The authors made TCR beta cDNA from about 500 ng total RNA with a constant-region primer. The TCR beta library was amplified through three nested multiplex PCR rounds in a modified ARM-PCR procedure. The two initial PCR rounds, around 11 cycles each, used TRBV1-TRBV30 forward and C-beta reverse primers. TCRdb ran MiXCR on the multiplex PCR reads and lists one entry per CDR3 protein. Among about 96,000 distinct CDR3 sequences listed, around 70% were seen once. Scientists recovered RNA and DNA together from about 21-30 mg of unsorted bulk tissue. Material: tumor-adjacent normal liver tissue. These receptors originate from a man between 40 and 49 years old with primary liver carcinoma and hepatitis B virus infection.

Turning to this clonotype: A clone one base away is much larger, so this may be a read error. J is TRBJ2-7 and V is TRBV10-2; D might be TRBD2 (5 bases). The J call may be incorrect, as the DNA end agrees better with TRBJ2-1. Germline V gives CDR1 WSHSY, CDR2 SAAADI. This CDR3 is 14 amino acids long. The DNA for the CDR3 is TGCGCCAGCAGTGAGTTCGGGGAAACCTACGAGCAGTTCTTC. Encoded protein: CASSEFGETYEQFF.

Note on this clonotype: It may be a read error: a sequence one base away is much more abundant. V usage is TRBV29-1 and J usage is TRBJ1-5; D call uncertain. Germline loops: CDR1 SQVTM, CDR2 ANQGSEA. The CDR3 spans 12 residues. V was clipped by 3 bases and J by 6 bases, with 9 bases between them. The CDR3 reads CSVETAGQPQHF. CDR3 nucleotide sequence: TGCAGCGTTGAGACGGCTGGTCAGCCCCAGCATTTT.

Note on this clonotype: A read error may account for a junction end that differs from germline. V and J are TRBV11-2 and TRBJ2-7, with D unclear. The better agreement between TRBJ2-1 and the DNA end casts doubt on the J call. CDR3 length: 14 amino acids. Germline V gene data show CDR1 as SGHAT and CDR2 as FQNNGV. In nucleotides, the CDR3 is TGTGTCAGCAGCTTAGATGTGTGGGCCTACGAGCAGTTCTTC. Residues: CVSSLDVWAYEQFF.

The chain employs TRBV28 and TRBJ1-5; no reliable D call. The germline V gene encodes CDR1 MDHEN and CDR2 SYDVKM. V lost 5 bases to trimming and J lost 4 bases, with 18 bases between them. CDR3 length: 16 amino acids. The CDR3 DNA is TGTGCCAGCAGTCTGCCGGAGAGTGATTCTAATCAGCCCCAGCATTTT. Translation gives CASSLPESDSNQPQHF.

The chain is built from TRBV4-1 and TRBJ2-5; 7 positions agree with TRBD1. V was clipped by 2 bases and J by 1 base; unmatched bases: 4. Germline lookup yields CDR1 MGHRA and CDR2 YSYEKL. The length of the CDR3 is 15 residues. The CDR3 DNA sequence: TGCGCCAGCAGCCAACTTTCAGGGGGCCAAGAGACCCAGTACTTC. Translated: CASSQLSGGQETQYF.

The chain joins TRBV5-4 to TRBJ1-1; D is possibly TRBD1 (6 bases). The ends were cut back, 4 bases at V and 0 bases at J, with 13 bases in the middle. Germline V gene sequence: CDR1 SGHNT, CDR2 YYREEE (reference sequence). This CDR3 has 15 residues. The DNA for the CDR3 is TGTGCCAGCAGCCCGGGGGCGGACATGAACACTGAAGCTTTCTTT. Protein sequence: CASSPGADMNTEAFF. Filled out from reference TRBV5-4 and TRBJ1-1, the complete variable domain reads ETGVTQSPTHLIKTRGQQVTLRCSSQSGHNTVSWYQQALGQGPQFIFQYYREEENGRGNFPPRFSGLQFPNYSSELNVNALELDDSALYLCASSPGADMNTEAFFGQGTRLTVV.

J is TRBJ1-2 and V is TRBV12-3 or TRBV12-4, with no clear D. The CDR3 is 14 amino acids. CDR3 sequence: CTGTIGEGWYGYTF. DNA of the CDR3: TGTACCGGCACCATCGGAGAGGGCTGGTATGGCTACACCTTC.

This clonotype was counted between two and nine times. V is TRBV28 and J is TRBJ2-1, with D possibly matching TRBD2 (7 bases). This CDR3 spans 16 amino acids. CDR1 MDHEN and CDR2 SYDVKM come from the germline V gene. Deletions cut 6 bases from V and 5 bases from J, with 20 bases between. The CDR3 sequence is CASRSGRAGAHNEQFF. Here the CDR3 DNA reads TGTGCCAGCAGGTCGGGAAGGGCGGGGGCCCACAATGAGCAGTTCTTC.

Concerning this clonotype itself: A much larger clone differs from this one at a single base, so this may be a read error. The rearrangement joins TRBV10-2 to TRBJ1-5; 7 positions match TRBD1. Germline assignment: CDR1 WSHSY and CDR2 SAAADI. CDR3 size: 14 residues. CDR3 amino acids: CAGSEQGSNQPQHF. DNA of the CDR3: TGCGCCGGCAGTGAACAGGGGAGCAATCAGCCCCAGCATTTT.

A word on this clonotype: With a much larger clone just one base away, this may be a read error. The chain employs TRBV7-8 and TRBJ1-2; no clear D. The germline gives CDR1 SGHVS, CDR2 FQNEAQ. This CDR3 has 13 residues. In nucleotides, the CDR3 is TGTGCCAGCAACTTAGTCGATGGGTCCGGCTACACCTTC. It is translated as CASNLVDGSGYTF.

This clonotype was recorded many times. The chain joins TRBV30 to TRBJ2-6; D is uncertain. This CDR3 contains 16 residues. CDR1 and CDR2 (germline): GTSNPN, SVGIG (reference sequence). Trimming stripped 2 bases from V and 0 bases from J, with 11 bases between. The CDR3 reads CAWSPQVFSGANVLTF. In nucleotides, the CDR3 is TGTGCCTGGAGTCCGCAGGTCTTCTCTGGGGCCAACGTCCTGACTTTC. The full variable domain, completed using reference TRBV30 and TRBJ2-6, is SQTIHQWPATLVQPVGSPLSLECTVEGTSNPNLYWYRQAAGRGLQLLFYSVGIGQISSEVPQNLSASRPQDRQFILSSKKLLLSDSGFYLCAWSPQVFSGANVLTFGAGSRLTVL.

The chain combines TRBV11-2 with TRBJ2-7, with D tentatively TRBD2 (5 bases). The V and J ends lost 4 bases and 6 bases respectively, with 13 bases between them. There are 13 residues in the CDR3. CDR1 and CDR2 (germline): SGHAT, FQNNGV. The CDR3 loop reads CASSSSLAREQYF. The CDR3 DNA follows: TGTGCCAGCAGCTCGAGTCTAGCACGCGAGCAGTACTTC.

Points on this clonotype: Its ends do not fully match the called genes, so a read error is possible. The chain links TRBV13 to TRBJ2-7; 8 positions agree with TRBD1. CDR1 is PRHDT, CDR2 FYEKMQ, per germline (reference sequence). CDR3 length equals 11 residues. The CDR3 nucleotides are TGTGCCAGCAGCCTTGGACAGGGTAGTCACTTC. Encoded protein: CASSLGQGSHF.

In regard to this clonotype: One junction end disagrees with the germline gene, perhaps due to a read error. The chain has TRBV11-2 and TRBJ2-7; 8 nucleotides align to TRBD2. The CDR3 is made up of 16 amino acids. Germline CDR1 and CDR2: SGHAT and FQNNGV. The CDR3 DNA reads TGTGCCAGCAACTTGGGTGACGGGAGGGCTCCAGACGAGCAGTACTTT. It yields the protein CASNLGDGRAPDEQYF.

This chain joins TRBV24-1 and TRBJ2-2, with 8 bases lining up with TRBD2. Germline assignment: CDR1 KGHDR and CDR2 SFDVKD. V was pared by 7 bases and J by 4 bases, with 19 bases of the junction left unmatched. CDR3 length equals 19 residues. The CDR3 is CATSSRDWGKRESTGELFF. The CDR3 DNA follows: TGTGCCACCAGCTCCCGGGACTGGGGAAAGCGGGAGAGCACCGGGGAGCTGTTTTTT.

This clonotype came up once. Because it lacks the conserved phenylalanine or tryptophan at the end, this CDR3 is likely a read error. In DNA form, the CDR3 reads TGTGCCAGCAGCTTAGCTGATGAGCAGTTCTTA. Translated, it gives CASSLADEQFL. The chain carries TRBV11-2 and TRBJ2-1; D gene uncertain. V dropped 1 base and J dropped 8 bases, with 3 bases sitting between them. Germline V gene lookup returns CDR1 SGHAT and CDR2 FQNNGV. The CDR3 loop spans 11 amino acids.

With regard to this clonotype: The junction departs from the called germline gene at one end, perhaps through a read error. This chain connects TRBV4-1 to TRBJ2-1; 8 nucleotides match TRBD2. CDR3 size: 18 residues. The germline V gene encodes CDR1 MGHRA and CDR2 YSYEKL. In nucleotides, the CDR3 is TGCGCCAGCAGTCTAGGATTGATTAGCGGGGCGGAGGGAAATGCGCAGTTCTTC. This sequence encodes CASSLGLISGAEGNAQFF.

Comments on this clonotype: A read error is possible here, since a much larger clone lies one base away. The chain is built from TRBV5-6 and TRBJ2-1; D might be TRBD2 (5 bases). The CDR3 contains 13 residues. The germline CDR1 and CDR2 sequences are SGHDT and YYEEEE. The chain's CDR3 is CANSSLLSGEQFF. The CDR3 region has the DNA TGTGCCAACAGCTCCTTACTCAGCGGTGAGCAGTTCTTC.

Worth noting for this clonotype: This may come from a read error, since a much larger clone is one base off. The chain recombines TRBV29-1 with TRBJ2-1, with TRBD2 identical over 7 bases. V shed 8 bases and J 12 bases; nucleotides not matched to a gene: 10. CDR3 length equals 11 residues. Looked up from germline, CDR1 is SQVTM and CDR2 is ANQGSEA. CDR3 sequence: CSTPSGGGQFF. CDR3 in DNA: TGCAGCACACCCAGTGGCGGGGGGCAGTTCTTC.

The chain couples TRBV7-9 to TRBJ2-7; possibly TRBD1 for D (5 bases). The CDR3 is 13 residues long. With 7 bases removed from V and 6 bases from J, the gap between germline ends came to 16 bases. Germline V gene data show CDR1 as SEHNR and CDR2 as FQNEAQ (reference sequence). As DNA, the CDR3 is TGTGCCAGCAACTCTTTCGACAGAAGCGAGCAGTACTTC. It is translated as CASNSFDRSEQYF.

Notes on this clonotype: A much larger clone lies one base from this, so it may be a read error. The chain joins TRBV28 to TRBJ1-5, with D hard to call. Germline lookup yields CDR1 MDHEN and CDR2 SYDVKM. CDR3 length: 13 residues. As DNA, the CDR3 is TGTGCCAGCAGTTTATTGTCTAATCAGCCCCGGCATTTT. As protein: CASSLLSNQPRHF.

This clonotype was observed many times. The chain uses TRBV6-6 and TRBJ2-5; D possibly matches TRBD1 or TRBD2 (6 bases each). CDR3 size: 16 residues. Germline CDR1 and CDR2: MNHNY and SVGAGI (reference sequence). The V and J ends lost 2 bases and 5 bases respectively, with 18 bases between them. The CDR3 spells CASSYLRLEQGETQYF. In DNA form, the CDR3 reads TGTGCCAGCAGTTACCTCCGACTAGAGCAGGGGGAGACCCAGTACTTC.